This is a list of T cell receptor beta chains from one sample in a study of spatial heterogeneity in lung cancer. TCRdb re-analysed the 5' RACE reads in MiXCR, keeping a single row per CDR3 protein. The sample contains 30,000 or so distinct CDR3 sequences, roughly 8% of which appear only once. Specimen: PBMCs, collected at surgery. The receptors stem from a female donor with early-stage non-small cell lung cancer. Each CDR3 is given with its conserved first and last residue. Fields, in order: J gene, V gene, clone size, D gene, CDR3 protein, CDR3 DNA. A D gene is named only where the DNA matches it firmly. Only part of the rows carry a size: once, few, many, or a class if the clone is expanded.

j_call: TRBJ2-2
v_call: TRBV11-1
clone_size: many
d_call: TRBD1
cdr3_aa: CASSLGQAGELFF
cdr3_nt: TGTGCCAGCAGCCTTGGACAGGCCGGGGAGCTGTTTTTT

j_call: TRBJ1-5
v_call: TRBV7-8
clone_size: medium-sized
d_call: .
cdr3_aa: CASSSGQFSNQPQHF
cdr3_nt: TGTGCCAGCAGCTCCGGACAGTTTAGCAATCAGCCCCAGCATTTT

j_call: TRBJ1-1
v_call: TRBV30
clone_size: .
d_call: TRBD1
cdr3_aa: CAWKTGRNTEAFF
cdr3_nt: TGTGCCTGGAAGACAGGGAGGAACACTGAAGCTTTCTTT

j_call: TRBJ1-5
v_call: TRBV4-1
clone_size: many
d_call: .
cdr3_aa: CASSQDTNQPQHF
cdr3_nt: TGCGCCAGCAGCCAAGACACCAATCAGCCCCAGCATTTT

j_call: TRBJ2-5
v_call: TRBV28
clone_size: many
d_call: .
cdr3_aa: CASTAGGVETQYF
cdr3_nt: TGTGCCAGCACAGCGGGCGGTGTCGAGACCCAGTACTTC

j_call: TRBJ1-6
v_call: TRBV2
clone_size: few
d_call: .
cdr3_aa: CASQGSSNNSPLHF
cdr3_nt: TGTGCCAGCCAGGGTAGCTCCAATAATTCACCCCTCCACTTT

j_call: TRBJ1-2
v_call: TRBV29-1
clone_size: many
d_call: .
cdr3_aa: CSCWWNGYTF
cdr3_nt: TGCAGCTGCTGGTGGAATGGCTACACCTTC

j_call: TRBJ1-2
v_call: TRBV30
clone_size: many
d_call: TRBD1
cdr3_aa: CAWRDRGTNYGYTF
cdr3_nt: TGTGCCTGGAGGGACAGGGGGACTAACTATGGCTACACCTTC

j_call: TRBJ2-5
v_call: TRBV7-3
clone_size: few
d_call: TRBD2
cdr3_aa: CASSSTGTSYETQYF
cdr3_nt: TGTGCCAGCAGCTCCACCGGGACTAGCTATGAGACCCAGTACTTC

j_call: TRBJ2-1
v_call: TRBV12-3/TRBV12-4
clone_size: many
d_call: .
cdr3_aa: CASSPRYNEQFF
cdr3_nt: TGTGCCAGCAGTCCCAGGTACAATGAGCAGTTCTTC

j_call: TRBJ2-3
v_call: TRBV7-2
clone_size: .
d_call: .
cdr3_aa: CASSPTGRSTDTQYF
cdr3_nt: TGTGCCAGCAGCCCCACAGGGAGAAGCACAGATACGCAGTATTTT

j_call: TRBJ2-3
v_call: TRBV11-1
clone_size: many
d_call: .
cdr3_aa: CASSLRQETDTQYF
cdr3_nt: TGTGCCAGCAGCTTAAGGCAGGAGACAGATACGCAGTATTTT

j_call: TRBJ2-6
v_call: TRBV7-3
clone_size: .
d_call: TRBD2
cdr3_aa: CASSSTSGTGANVLTF
cdr3_nt: TGTGCCAGCAGCTCGACTAGCGGGACTGGGGCCAACGTCCTGACTTTC

j_call: TRBJ2-1
v_call: TRBV27
clone_size: few
d_call: .
cdr3_aa: CASSYSWAVNNEQFF
cdr3_nt: TGTGCCAGCAGTTATAGCTGGGCGGTAAACAATGAGCAGTTCTTC

j_call: TRBJ2-7
v_call: TRBV10-3
clone_size: .
d_call: .
cdr3_aa: CAISSDTYEQYF
cdr3_nt: TGTGCCATCAGTTCCGACACCTACGAGCAGTACTTC

j_call: TRBJ2-5
v_call: TRBV9
clone_size: many
d_call: .
cdr3_aa: CASSVPPSSTQYF
cdr3_nt: TGTGCCAGCAGCGTACCGCCCTCATCGACCCAGTACTTC